These T cell receptor beta chains were read from a single sample in a study of blood T cell repertoires in COVID-19. Profiling relied on immunoSEQ multiplex PCR, and the TCRdb table lists in-frame clones only, not all of them. The sample shows about 96,000 clones, around 90% of them seen only once. Input material: peripheral blood. The receptors originated from a human donor with COVID-19, enrolled during active disease. The donor label of this sample is uncertain. The CDR3 runs from the conserved cysteine through the conserved F or W. The D gene is left open where the match is weak. Rows give clone size only sometimes, using once, few, many, or a class for an expanded clone.

. TRBJ1-4 . TRBV7-9 CASSFGGREKLFF TGTGCCAGCAGCTTCGGGGGGCGTGAAAAACTGTTTTTT
. TRBJ1-5 TRBD1 TRBV10-1 CASSESETGANYSNQPQHF TGCGCCAGCAGTGAGTCAGAGACAGGGGCGAACTATAGCAATCAGCCCCAGCATTTT
. TRBJ2-2 TRBD1 TRBV25-1 CASSGEQGAWELFF TGTGCCAGCAGTGGGGAACAGGGGGCCTGGGAGCTGTTTTTT
. TRBJ2-3 . TRBV15 CATSRRSGITDTQYF TGTGCCACCAGCAGACGCAGCGGAATCACAGATACGCAGTATTTT
once TRBJ1-5 TRBD1 TRBV30 CAWTVGDRGGYSNQPQHF TGTGCCTGGACCGTCGGGGACAGGGGCGGGTATAGCAATCAGCCCCAGCATTTT
. TRBJ2-7 TRBD1 TRBV12-5 CASGLETGVGEQYF TGTGCTAGTGGTTTGGAAACAGGGGTTGGCGAGCAGTACTTC
. TRBJ2-1 . TRBV7-9 CASSPWGHNEQFF TGTGCCAGCAGCCCTTGGGGGCACAATGAGCAGTTCTTC
. TRBJ2-7 . TRBV10-3 CAASTLYEQYF TGTGCCGCCTCGACACTCTACGAGCAGTACTTC
once TRBJ1-2 . TRBV6-1 CASSEGLGGGVGYTF TGTGCCAGCAGTGAAGGCCTAGGGGGTGGGGTGGGCTACACCTTC
. TRBJ2-5 . TRBV5-4 CASSRDWEETQYF TGTGCCAGCAGCCGGGACTGGGAAGAGACCCAGTACTTC
. TRBJ2-7 TRBD2 TRBV6-5 CASSYSGTIDEQYF TGTGCCAGCAGTTACTCTGGGACTATCGACGAGCAGTACTTC
once TRBJ2-1 . TRBV28 CASSSPPASGDEQFF TGTGCCAGCAGTTCCCCGCCCGCATCAGGCGATGAGCAGTTCTTC
. TRBJ1-1 TRBD1 TRBV6-5 CASSFGQGFEGAFF TGTGCCAGCAGTTTTGGACAGGGCTTTGAGGGGGCTTTCTTT
. TRBJ2-7 . TRBV10-3 CAIKAADSYEQYF TGTGCCATCAAAGCGGCGGACTCCTACGAGCAGTACTTC
. TRBJ2-3 . TRBV19 CASNYKEGDTQYF TGTGCCAGTAACTATAAGGAAGGAGATACGCAGTATTTT
. TRBJ1-3 . TRBV7-2 CASSLGQVGNTIYF TGTGCCAGCAGCTTAGGGCAAGTTGGAAACACCATATATTTT
. TRBJ1-1 TRBD1 TRBV18 CASSPDRGLGGTEAFF TGTGCCAGCTCACCTGACAGGGGGCTAGGCGGGACTGAAGCTTTCTTT
few TRBJ1-2 TRBD1 TRBV7-9 CASSLGDSSFNYGYTF TGTGCCAGCAGCTTAGGGGACAGCTCCTTTAACTATGGCTACACCTTC
. TRBJ1-6 . TRBV9 CASSVEDTGSPLHF TGTGCCAGCAGCGTAGAGGACACAGGGTCACCCCTCCACTTT
. TRBJ1-2 TRBD1 TRBV7-9 CASSFDRAGVYGYTF TGTGCCAGCAGCTTCGACAGGGCGGGCGTCTATGGCTACACCTTC
once TRBJ2-2 . TRBV2 CASSRVNTGELFF TGTGCCAGCAGCCGGGTGAACACCGGGGAGCTGTTTTTT
. TRBJ2-5 . TRBV19 CASSMESETQYF TGTGCCAGTAGTATGGAGTCGGAGACCCAGTACTTC
. TRBJ1-2 . TRBV15 CATSRNRDRGYTF TGTGCCACCAGCAGAAACAGGGACCGTGGCTACACCTTC
. TRBJ2-1 . TRBV10-3 CAIRYSDIYNEQFF TGTGCCATCCGATACTCTGACATCTACAATGAGCAGTTCTTC
. TRBJ2-2 . TRBV7-9 CASSNYYTGELFF TGTGCCAGCAGCAACTATTACACCGGGGAGCTGTTTTTT
. TRBJ1-6 . TRBV5-4 CASSLGQDYNSPLHF TGTGCCAGCAGCTTGGGTCAGGATTATAATTCACCCCTCCACTTT
. TRBJ1-2 TRBD1 TRBV11-2 CASSSPGQGLGYGYTF TGTGCCAGCAGCTCGCCGGGACAGGGCTTAGGGTATGGCTACACCTTC
once TRBJ1-6 TRBD1 TRBV30 CAWSVQADRALNSPLHF TGTGCCTGGAGTGTACAGGCGGACAGGGCGTTGAATTCACCCCTCCACTTT
. TRBJ1-5 . TRBV2 CASRAGDNSNQPQHF TGTGCCAGCCGGGCAGGGGATAATAGCAATCAGCCCCAGCATTTT
. TRBJ2-2 TRBD2 TRBV7-2 CASSLDGGSGGELFF TGTGCCAGCAGCTTAGATGGCGGGAGTGGCGGGGAGCTGTTTTTT
. TRBJ2-2 TRBD2 TRBV19 CASSKGLAGGLTGELFF TGTGCCAGTAGTAAGGGACTAGCGGGGGGGCTGACCGGGGAGCTGTTTTTT
. TRBJ2-3 . TRBV5-1 CASRENADTQYF TGCGCCAGCAGAGAGAATGCAGATACGCAGTATTTT
. TRBJ1-6 . TRBV19 CASGSQGPTSPLHF TGTGCCAGTGGGTCTCAGGGTCCCACATCACCCCTCCACTTT
. TRBJ1-2 TRBD1 TRBV6-5 CASWTGNYGYTF TGTGCCAGCTGGACAGGGAACTATGGCTACACCTTC
. TRBJ1-2 . TRBV4-2 CASSQAGWEGNYGYTF TGTGCCAGCAGCCAAGCTGGATGGGAGGGGAACTATGGCTACACCTTC
. TRBJ2-3 TRBD2 TRBV5-8 CASSLAGGPSDTQYF TGTGCCAGCAGCCTAGCGGGAGGCCCGTCAGATACGCAGTATTTT
. TRBJ2-1 . TRBV25-1 CASSWGESSYNEQFF TGTGCCAGCAGTTGGGGGGAGAGCTCCTACAATGAGCAGTTCTTC
. TRBJ2-7 . TRBV29-1 CSVGGGSYEQYF TGCAGCGTTGGCGGGGGCAGCTACGAGCAGTACTTC
. TRBJ1-5 TRBD1 TRBV18 CASSPQGARDQPQHF TGTGCCAGCTCACCACAGGGGGCCAGGGATCAGCCCCAGCATTTT
once TRBJ2-7 TRBD2 TRBV3-1/TRBV3-2 CASSQAGGLAEQYF TGTGCCAGCAGCCAAGCTGGGGGACTAGCCGAGCAGTACTTC
. TRBJ1-4 . TRBV7-2 CASSSQQGRHEKLFF TGTGCCAGCAGCTCCCAACAGGGTAGACATGAAAAACTGTTTTTT
. TRBJ2-2 . TRBV4-1 CASSQDGPGDGELFF TGCGCCAGCAGCCAAGACGGGCCAGGGGATGGGGAGCTGTTTTTT
once TRBJ2-6 . TRBV5-1 CATAISGANVLTF TGCGCCACCGCGATATCCGGGGCCAACGTCCTGACTTTC
. TRBJ1-2 . TRBV27 CASSLLGVEGYTF TGTGCCAGCAGTTTATTAGGGGTAGAGGGCTACACCTTC
. TRBJ2-1 . TRBV11-3 CASSSRDFPPYNEQFF TGTGCCAGCAGCTCCCGGGACTTTCCCCCCTACAATGAGCAGTTCTTC
. TRBJ2-2 TRBD2 TRBV5-1 CASSGLAGGDTGELFF TGCGCCAGCAGCGGACTAGCGGGAGGCGACACCGGGGAGCTGTTTTTT
. TRBJ2-3 . TRBV5-6 CASSSSAAGTDTQYF TGTGCCAGCAGCTCCTCGGCCGCGGGGACAGATACGCAGTATTTT
. TRBJ1-1 TRBD1 TRBV6-5 CASQTGETEAFF TGTGCCAGCCAAACAGGGGAGACTGAAGCTTTCTTT
. TRBJ1-3 . TRBV3-1/TRBV3-2 CASSQGTASGNTIYF TGTGCCAGCAGCCAAGGGACAGCGTCTGGAAACACCATATATTTT
few TRBJ2-1 TRBD2 TRBV19 CASSATGLAGHNEQFF TGTGCCAGTAGTGCGACGGGACTAGCGGGGCACAATGAGCAGTTCTTC
. TRBJ1-3 . TRBV5-1 CASSLDSGAAGNTIYF TGCGCCAGCAGCTTGGATTCAGGGGCAGCCGGAAACACCATATATTTT
. TRBJ2-5 TRBD2 TRBV29-1 CSGATGGIQETQYF TGCAGCGGAGCTACGGGGGGAATACAAGAGACCCAGTACTTC
. TRBJ2-1 . TRBV27 CASSTYGEQFF TGTGCCAGCAGTACCTATGGTGAGCAGTTCTTC
. TRBJ2-3 TRBD2 TRBV6-4 CASSESASGGNTLTDTQYF TGTGCCAGCAGTGAATCGGCTAGCGGGGGTAACACGCTCACAGATACGCAGTATTTT
. TRBJ1-3 . TRBV9 CASSVVGGYSGNTIYF TGTGCCAGCAGCGTAGTCGGAGGGTACTCTGGAAACACCATATATTTT
. TRBJ2-3 . TRBV6-5 CASNYRAPDTQYF TGTGCCAGCAATTATCGAGCGCCGGATACGCAGTATTTT
. TRBJ2-1 TRBD2 TRBV18 CASLTGTSDSYNEQFF TGTGCCAGCTTAACAGGGACTAGTGATTCCTACAATGAGCAGTTCTTC